This is a list of T cell receptor beta chains from one sample in a study of glioma-infiltrating T cells after dendritic cell vaccination. TCRdb's table, derived via immunoSEQ multiplex PCR, lists solely in-frame clones and lacks some. The repertoire includes roughly 100,000 clones, around 90% of them detected once, and approximately 2.7% sits in the top ten. The sample consisted of blood, taken after dendritic cell vaccination. The source of these receptors is a human donor with glioblastoma. The CDR3 runs from the conserved cysteine through the conserved F or W. The D gene is left open where the match is weak. A row's size may be missing; if present it is once, few, many or a size class.

>once|16|TRBV5-1|TRBD1|TRBJ2-7
CASSPRRGQEYYEQYF
TGCGCCAGCAGCCCCCGGAGGGGACAGGAATACTACGAGCAGTACTTC
>-|16|TRBV5-1|TRBD2|TRBJ2-1
CASSLNPLAGVREQFF
TGCGCCAGCAGCTTGAATCCTCTAGCGGGAGTGCGCGAGCAGTTCTTC
>-|17|TRBV19|TRBD2|TRBJ2-2
CASSIGLRELDTGELFF
TGTGCCAGTAGTATAGGTCTGCGGGAGTTGGACACCGGGGAGCTGTTTTTT
>-|15|TRBV10-2|-|TRBJ1-3
CASSESGTGDNTIYF
TGCGCCAGCAGTGAGTCAGGGACGGGAGACAACACCATATATTTT
>-|13|TRBV11-2|-|TRBJ1-2
CASSLGTAYGYTF
TGTGCCAGCAGCTTAGGGACAGCCTATGGCTACACCTTC
>-|14|TRBV9|-|TRBJ1-1
CASSSGQMNTEAFF
TGTGCCAGCAGTTCCGGACAGATGAACACTGAAGCTTTCTTT
>-|14|TRBV5-5|-|TRBJ1-5
CASSRDGGNQPQHF
TGTGCCAGCAGCCGAGACGGGGGCAATCAGCCCCAGCATTTT
>-|16|TRBV4-1|-|TRBJ1-5
CASSQLLLAGDQPQHF
TGCGCCAGCAGCCAATTATTGCTGGCGGGAGATCAGCCCCAGCATTTT
>-|15|TRBV7-2|TRBD2|TRBJ2-1
CASSLSSGTYNEQFF
TGTGCCAGCAGTTTGTCTAGCGGAACTTACAATGAGCAGTTCTTC
>-|13|TRBV27|TRBD1|TRBJ1-2
CASSFQGAGGYTF
TGTGCCAGCAGTTTTCAGGGGGCCGGTGGCTACACCTTC